These 5 T cell receptor beta chains originate from one sample sequenced in a study of cytomegalovirus exposure and HLA in healthy donors. Primers: 60 Vbeta forward and 13 Jbeta reverse. Sequencing was performed with immunoSEQ multiplex PCR; in TCRdb, only in-frame clones are kept and a portion is missing. The sample yields roughly 150,000 clones, about three fifths seen once. What was sequenced was PBMCs. These receptors all stem from a woman in her thirties in good health and CMV-seropositive.

The chain uses TRBV5-3 and TRBJ2-5; 7 nucleotides align to TRBD1. TRBV5-3 is recorded as an ORF, its role being uncertain. CDR3 length: 16 amino acids. Trimming took 2 bases from V and 2 from J; bases not matched to a gene: 9. CDR3 protein: CARSFTSRDRQETQYF. The CDR3 DNA follows: TGTGCCAGAAGCTTTACAAGCCGGGACAGACAAGAGACCCAGTACTTC.

CDR3 nucleotide sequence: TGTGCCAGCAGCATCTCTAGCACAAGCACAGATACGCAGTATTTT. It codes for CASSISSTSTDTQYF. The genes are TRBV2 and TRBJ2-3, with D possibly matching TRBD2 (5 bases). The germline V gene encodes CDR1 SNHLY and CDR2 FYNNEI. This CDR3 comprises 15 residues. Trimming cost V 6 bases and J 0 bases, with 13 bases left between them. Complete variable domain (other parts from reference TRBV2 and TRBJ2-3): EPEVTQTPSHQVTQMGQEVILRCVPISNHLYFYWYRQILGQKVEFLVSFYNNEISEKSEIFDDQFSVERPDGSNFTLKIRSTKLEDSAMYFCASSISSTSTDTQYFGPGTRLTVL.

V is TRBV2 and J is TRBJ1-5, with D possibly being TRBD1 (5 bases). The V end was cut by 4 bases, the J end by 2 bases, with 18 bases between. The CDR3 has 17 amino acids. Per the germline V gene, CDR1 is SNHLY and CDR2 is FYNNEI. The CDR3, as DNA: TGTGCCAGCAGTGTCCCGTTTAGGGGCGCGGGCAATCAGCCCCAGCATTTT. Protein: CASSVPFRGAGNQPQHF.

In its sample, this clone was seen once. The chain employs TRBV5-4 and TRBJ2-5; no reliable D call. TRBJ2-7 matches the DNA end more closely, so the J call is doubtful. CDR3 length equals 14 residues. From germline, CDR1 is SGHNT and CDR2 YYREEE (reference sequence). CDR3 DNA: TGTGCCAGCAGCTTGGCGGGTGGCAGCTACGAGCAGTACTTC. This codes for CASSLAGGSYEQYF.

This clone was observed a few times. In nucleotides, the CDR3 is TGTGCCAGCAGCTCAAGGACTAGCGGGGGTGAGACCCAGTACTTC. Translation: CASSSRTSGGETQYF. The chain has TRBV11-2 and TRBJ2-5; TRBD2 agrees at 13 bases. This CDR3 has 15 residues. Looked up from germline, CDR1 is SGHAT and CDR2 is FQNNGV. The ends lost 4 bases at V and 5 bases at J; junction bases unmatched: 4.